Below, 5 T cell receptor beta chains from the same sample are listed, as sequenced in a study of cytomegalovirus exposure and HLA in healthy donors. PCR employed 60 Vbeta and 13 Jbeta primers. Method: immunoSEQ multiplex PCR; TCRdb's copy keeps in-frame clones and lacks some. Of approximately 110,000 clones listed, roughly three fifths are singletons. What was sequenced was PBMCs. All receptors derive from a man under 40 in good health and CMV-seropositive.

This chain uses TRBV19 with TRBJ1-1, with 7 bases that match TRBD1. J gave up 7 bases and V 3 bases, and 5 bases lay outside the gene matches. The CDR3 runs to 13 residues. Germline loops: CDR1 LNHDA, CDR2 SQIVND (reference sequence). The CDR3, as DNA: TGTGCCAGTAGTATGGGGGACAGCCTTGAAGCTTTCTTT. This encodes CASSMGDSLEAFF.

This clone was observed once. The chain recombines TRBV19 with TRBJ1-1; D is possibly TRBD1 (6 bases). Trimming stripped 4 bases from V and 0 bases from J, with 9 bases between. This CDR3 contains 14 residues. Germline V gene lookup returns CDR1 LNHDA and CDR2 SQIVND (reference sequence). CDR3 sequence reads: CASSKQGLNTEAFF. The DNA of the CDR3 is TGTGCCAGTAGTAAACAGGGATTGAACACTGAAGCTTTCTTT.

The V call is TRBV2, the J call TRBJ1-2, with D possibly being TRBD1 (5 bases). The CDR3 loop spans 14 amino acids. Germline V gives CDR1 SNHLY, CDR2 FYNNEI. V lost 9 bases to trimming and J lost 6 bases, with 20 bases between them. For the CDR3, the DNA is TGTGCCAGTCTGGGCCAGGACATACTGAATGGCTACACCTTC. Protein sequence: CASLGQDILNGYTF.

This chain's CDR3 is CASSRTTGGLATQYF. In DNA, the CDR3 is TGTGCCAGCAGCCGAACGACAGGGGGATTAGCGACCCAGTACTTC. The V gene is TRBV7-8, the J gene TRBJ2-5, with 9 nucleotides matching TRBD1. Trimming cost V 5 bases and J 7 bases; bases outside gene matches: 11. The germline V gene has CDR1 SGHVS and CDR2 FQNEAQ. This CDR3 is 15 amino acids long.

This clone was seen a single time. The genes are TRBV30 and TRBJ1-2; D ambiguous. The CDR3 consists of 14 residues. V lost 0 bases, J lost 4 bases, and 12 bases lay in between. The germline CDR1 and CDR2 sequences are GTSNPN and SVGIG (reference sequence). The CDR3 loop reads CAWSVEGLSYGYTF. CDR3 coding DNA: TGTGCCTGGAGTGTGGAGGGATTAAGCTATGGCTACACCTTC.